The 30 T cell receptor beta chains below come from one sample, sequenced in a study of cytomegalovirus exposure and HLA in healthy donors. The study ran its PCR with 60 Vbeta and 13 Jbeta primers. Assay used: immunoSEQ multiplex PCR; TCRdb lists only in-frame clones, some missing. The repertoire holds 140,000 to 150,000 clones, with roughly two thirds as singletons. The sample was PBMCs. These receptors were taken from a male donor in good health and CMV-seronegative.

The table lists this clone with a count of one. V usage is TRBV10-3 and J usage is TRBJ1-3, with D unresolved. Germline CDR1 is ENHRY and CDR2 is SYGVKD. This CDR3 is built from 13 residues. The ends were cut back, 0 bases at V and 7 bases at J, with 7 bases in the middle. The CDR3 is CAISESTENTIYF. CDR3 nucleotide sequence: TGTGCCATCAGTGAGTCGACGGAGAACACCATATATTTT.

A few counts support this clone. The rearrangement joins TRBV7-7 to TRBJ2-2; TRBD2 agrees at 9 bases. V shed 5 bases, J shed 8 bases, and the junction held 24 bases outside the gene matches. Germline assignment: CDR1 SSHAT and CDR2 FNYEAQ (reference sequence). This CDR3 comprises 20 residues. CDR3 residues: CASSPPPAGGGAKLPGELFF. CDR3 in DNA: TGTGCCAGCAGCCCCCCACCCGCCGGCGGGGGGGCCAAATTACCAGGGGAGCTGTTTTTT.

J is TRBJ2-5 and V is TRBV7-2, with 7 bases that match TRBD2. V lost 5 bases to trimming and J lost 5 bases; unmatched junction nucleotides: 14. Germline V gene sequence: CDR1 SGHTA, CDR2 FQGNSA. The CDR3 is made up of 16 amino acids. The CDR3: CASSRPWGGGRETQYF. CDR3 coding DNA: TGTGCCAGCAGCCGCCCTTGGGGGGGTGGGAGGGAGACCCAGTACTTC.

This clone has ten or more counts. The chain has TRBV21-1 and TRBJ1-3; the DNA was not compared with TRBD1, the D call given in the table. TRBV21-1 is an annotated pseudogene. This CDR3 comprises 15 residues. The CDR3 loop is CASSGHRSSGNTIYF. The CDR3 DNA reads TGTGCCAGCAGCGGACACCGGAGCTCTGGAAACACCATATATTTT.

The CDR3 spells CASTTSMGETQYF. Here the CDR3 DNA reads TGCGCCAGCACTACTAGTATGGGGGAGACCCAGTACTTC. The chain uses TRBV10-2 and TRBJ2-5; maybe TRBD2 (5 bases). The germline CDR1 and CDR2 sequences are WSHSY and SAAADI. V lost 7 bases and J lost 5, with 14 bases in between. CDR3 length equals 13 residues.

This clone was recorded only once. V usage is TRBV4-3 and J usage is TRBJ1-2; D is unresolved. The germline V gene has CDR1 LGHNA and CDR2 YSLEER. The CDR3 extends over 15 amino acids. Deletions cut 0 bases from V and 8 bases from J, with 16 bases between. The CDR3 spells CASSQDEAGLVGYTF. CDR3 nucleotide sequence: TGCGCCAGCAGCCAAGATGAGGCGGGCCTGGTGGGCTACACCTTC.

The V and J genes are TRBV6-1 and TRBJ2-5; maybe TRBD2 (6 bases). Germline loops: CDR1 MNHNS, CDR2 SASEGT. The CDR3 has 15 residues. V lost 5 bases, J lost 5 bases, and 18 bases lay in between. CDR3 in DNA: TGTGCCAGCAGTCCCGGGACTTCATGGGGGGAGACCCAGTACTTC. Protein: CASSPGTSWGETQYF.

CDR3: CASSLTGDPSGNTIYF. CDR3 in DNA: TGCGCCAGCAGCTTGACAGGGGACCCCTCTGGAAACACCATATATTTT. The chain couples TRBV5-1 to TRBJ1-3; TRBD1 matches 7 bases. V was clipped by 1 base and J by 0 bases; unmatched bases: 4. Germline-derived CDR1 and CDR2 are SGHRS and YFSETQ. The CDR3 loop spans 16 amino acids.

The rearrangement uses TRBV2 and TRBJ2-1; 12 bases line up with TRBD1. CDR1 SNHLY and CDR2 FYNNEI come from the germline V gene. The CDR3 extends over 16 amino acids. V trimming: 4 bases; J trimming: 6 bases; junction bases outside the gene matches: 7. DNA for the CDR3: TGTGCCAGCAGTGTCGCCGGGACAGGGGGCCTCAATGAGCAGTTCTTC. Encoded protein: CASSVAGTGGLNEQFF. Together with reference TRBV2 and TRBJ2-1, the CDR3 gives the full variable domain: EPEVTQTPSHQVTQMGQEVILRCVPISNHLYFYWYRQILGQKVEFLVSFYNNEISEKSEIFDDQFSVERPDGSNFTLKIRSTKLEDSAMYFCASSVAGTGGLNEQFFGPGTRLTVL.

The chain joins TRBV6-6 to TRBJ1-5; D gene ambiguous. The CDR3 sequence is 15 residues long. V shed 1 base and J shed 9 bases, with 16 bases lying between them. CDR1 is MNHNY and CDR2 is SVGAGI in the germline V gene (reference sequence). The CDR3 sequence: CASSYYPDGGWPQHF. The CDR3 DNA sequence: TGTGCCAGCAGTTACTATCCCGATGGCGGGTGGCCCCAGCATTTT.

J is TRBJ2-5 and V is TRBV5-6; no definite D call. Germline V gene data show CDR1 as SGHDT and CDR2 as YYEEEE. The CDR3 totals 12 residues. The germline V and J ends were trimmed by 1 base and 4 bases, with 5 bases remaining between them. The CDR3 loop is CASSLPGETQYF. For the CDR3, the DNA is TGTGCCAGCAGCTTGCCAGGAGAGACCCAGTACTTC. Full variable domain (remainder filled in from reference TRBV5-6 and TRBJ2-5): DAGVTQSPTHLIKTRGQQVTLRCSPKSGHDTVSWYQQALGQGPQFIFQYYEEEERQRGNFPDRFSGHQFPNYSSELNVNALLLGDSALYLCASSLPGETQYFGPGTRLLVL.

This clone has just one count. The chain employs TRBV19 and TRBJ2-7; possibly TRBD2 for D (7 bases). There are 16 residues in the CDR3. The V gene lost 5 bases and the J gene lost 0 bases, with 17 bases spanning the gap. Looked up from germline, CDR1 is LNHDA and CDR2 is SQIVND (reference sequence). In DNA form, the CDR3 reads TGTGCCAGTAGTCGAGGGGGGGTGGCTTTCTCCTACGAGCAGTACTTC. As protein: CASSRGGVAFSYEQYF.

This clone was seen a few times. This sequence joins TRBV7-3 and TRBJ1-2; D remains unclear. The V end lost 1 base, the J end lost 7 bases, and 13 bases lay between the germline ends. Germline-derived CDR1 and CDR2 are SGHTA and FQGTGA. The CDR3 has 14 amino acids. The CDR3 DNA follows: TGTGCCAGCAGCTTAAGGAGAGGTAGCTCTGGCTACACCTTC. It is translated as CASSLRRGSSGYTF.

J is TRBJ2-1 and V is TRBV7-2; 9 nucleotides align to TRBD1. Germline V gene lookup returns CDR1 SGHTA and CDR2 FQGNSA. V was clipped by 7 bases and J by 8 bases; unmatched bases: 15. The CDR3 sequence is 16 residues long. The CDR3 loop reads CASILRPGQGGDEQFF. CDR3 nucleotide sequence: TGTGCCAGCATCCTTCGCCCGGGACAGGGCGGCGATGAGCAGTTCTTC. The variable domain in full, completed from reference TRBV7-2 and TRBJ2-1, reads GAGVSQSPSNKVTEKGKDVELRCDPISGHTALYWYRQSLGQGLEFLIYFQGNSAPDKSGLPSDRFSAERTGGSVSTLTIQRTQQEDSAVYLCASILRPGQGGDEQFFGPGTRLTVL.

V usage is TRBV6-5 and J usage is TRBJ2-5, with D possibly being TRBD1 (6 bases). This CDR3 is 14 amino acids long. The germline V gene encodes CDR1 MNHEY and CDR2 SVGAGI. Trimming took off 10 bases at V and 3 bases at J, with 18 bases between the two ends. CDR3 protein: CATSSLRTEETQYF. DNA for the CDR3: TGTGCCACTAGCTCATTAAGGACAGAAGAGACCCAGTACTTC.

This clone came up a few times. CDR3 sequence: CASSVGEGWIYGYTF. CDR3 in DNA: TGTGCCAGCAGCGTTGGGGAGGGGTGGATCTATGGCTACACCTTC. This chain uses TRBV9 with TRBJ1-2; D may be TRBD1 (5 bases). Trimming took 2 bases from V and 4 from J, leaving 15 bases between them. This CDR3 region has 15 residues. The germline V gene encodes CDR1 SGDLS and CDR2 YYNGEE.

The chain has TRBV6-5 and TRBJ1-2, with 9 bases fitting TRBD1. The CDR3 length is 13 residues. The germline gives CDR1 MNHEY, CDR2 SVGAGI. Trimming cost V 2 bases and J 11 bases; bases outside gene matches: 6. CDR3 sequence: CASSYTGTGRYTF. In nucleotides, the CDR3 is TGTGCCAGCAGTTACACCGGGACAGGGCGGTACACCTTC.

The J gene is TRBJ2-7, the V gene TRBV11-2; 10 bases map to TRBD1. V shed 1 base and J 5 bases; nucleotides not matched to a gene: 8. Per germline, CDR1 SGHAT and CDR2 FQNNGV. The CDR3 consists of 16 residues. The CDR3 bases are TGTGCCAGCAGCTTAGCCCCCGGGACAGGGGCCCACGAGCAGTACTTC. It specifies CASSLAPGTGAHEQYF. Full variable domain (outside the CDR3, taken from reference TRBV11-2 and TRBJ2-7): EAGVAQSPRYKIIEKRQSVAFWCNPISGHATLYWYQQILGQGPKLLIQFQNNGVVDDSQLPKDRFSAERLKGVDSTLKIQPAKLEDSAVYLCASSLAPGTGAHEQYFGPGTRLTVT.

V and J are TRBV5-4 and TRBJ2-7; a possible D gene is TRBD1 (5 bases). The V end was cut by 3 bases, the J end by 5 bases, with 27 bases between. This CDR3 has 18 amino acids. Germline values: CDR1 SGHNT, CDR2 YYREEE (reference sequence). The CDR3 DNA is TGTGCCAGCAGCTCCAAAGGACCTTCGGGCAGGGAACGTGACGAGCAGTACTTC. Translating gives CASSSKGPSGRERDEQYF.

This clone has more than one count but fewer than ten. This chain joins TRBV11-3 and TRBJ2-3, with 9 bases that match TRBD2. The germline CDR1 and CDR2 sequences are SGHNT and YENEEA. The CDR3 covers 16 residues. V was clipped by 4 bases and J by 2 bases; unmatched bases: 7. CDR3 nucleotide sequence: TGTGCCAGCAGCTCAACCGAGCGGGGGGCCACAGATACGCAGTATTTT. Its protein is CASSSTERGATDTQYF. Complete variable domain (other parts from reference TRBV11-3 and TRBJ2-3): EAGVVQSPRYKIIEKKQPVAFWCNPISGHNTLYWYLQNLGQGPELLIRYENEEAVDDSQLPKDRFSAERLKGVDSTLKIQPAELGDSAVYLCASSSTERGATDTQYFGPGTRLTVL.

Worth noting for this clone: Other DNA variants within this sample encode the same CDR3. This rearrangement joins TRBV9 to TRBJ2-5; 9 bases fit TRBD2. Looked up from germline, CDR1 is SGDLS and CDR2 is YYNGEE. This CDR3 has 16 amino acids. Trimming removed 0 bases from V and 1 base from J; junction bases left unmatched: 4. This chain's CDR3 is CASSVGASGVQETQYF. Here the CDR3 DNA reads TGTGCCAGCAGCGTAGGAGCTAGCGGGGTCCAAGAGACCCAGTACTTC.

The V call is TRBV9, the J call TRBJ1-5, with D possibly TRBD1 on 6 matching bases. The ends were cut back, 2 bases at V and 6 bases at J, with 15 bases in the middle. This CDR3 spans 15 amino acids. CDR1 and CDR2 (germline): SGDLS, YYNGEE. CDR3 amino acids: CASSVTGQTSQPQHF. As DNA, the CDR3 is TGTGCCAGCAGCGTGACGGGACAAACAAGTCAGCCCCAGCATTTT.

The chain is built from TRBV2 and TRBJ1-1; D possibly corresponds to TRBD1 (6 bases). V was pared by 8 bases and J by 4 bases, with 20 bases between. Looked up from germline, CDR1 is SNHLY and CDR2 is FYNNEI. The CDR3 length is 15 residues. The chain's CDR3 is CASEADTGRVTEAFF. Written as DNA, the CDR3 is TGTGCCAGCGAGGCGGACACAGGGCGGGTCACTGAAGCTTTCTTT.

The V call is TRBV4-3, the J call TRBJ2-1; the D gene is possibly TRBD2 (6 bases). The CDR3 runs 14 residues. CDR1 is LGHNA and CDR2 is YSLEER in the germline V gene. Deletions cut 4 bases from V and 9 bases from J, with 16 bases between. The CDR3 here is CASSRGDSRFEQFF. Written as DNA, the CDR3 is TGCGCCAGCAGCCGGGGGGATAGTCGGTTTGAGCAGTTCTTC.

This chain uses TRBV9 with TRBJ1-1; maybe TRBD1 (6 bases). CDR1 and CDR2 from the germline V gene are SGDLS and YYNGEE. Between the trimmed V and J ends, which lost 4 bases and 11 bases, there was a span of 24 bases. The length of the CDR3 is 15 residues. CDR3 in DNA: TGTGCCAGCAGCCCCCGAATAGGAGGGGGGGCTGGGGCTTTCTTT. Translation gives CASSPRIGGGAGAFF.

The chain combines TRBV5-8 with TRBJ1-1; D gene uncertain. CDR1 and CDR2 (germline): SGHTS, YDEGEE. The V and J ends lost 0 bases and 0 bases respectively, with 6 bases between them. The CDR3 loop spans 14 amino acids. The DNA of the CDR3 is TGTGCCAGCAGCTTGGGACTGTTGAACACTGAAGCTTTCTTT. The encoded protein is CASSLGLLNTEAFF.

The count of this clone is one. J is TRBJ1-1 and V is TRBV19; TRBD1 agrees at 8 bases. The CDR3 extends over 14 amino acids. Germline assignment: CDR1 LNHDA and CDR2 SQIVND (reference sequence). V lost 4 bases and J lost 4; bases outside the gene matches: 5. CDR3 residues: CASSTGQVSTEAFF. CDR3 nucleotide sequence: TGTGCCAGTAGTACGGGACAGGTAAGCACTGAAGCTTTCTTT. Variable domain in full (rest from reference TRBV19 and TRBJ1-1): DGGITQSPKYLFRKEGQNVTLSCEQNLNHDAMYWYRQDPGQGLRLIYYSQIVNDFQKGDIAEGYSVSREKKESFPLTVTSAQKNPTAFYLCASSTGQVSTEAFFGQGTRLTVV.

The rearrangement joins TRBV18 to TRBJ1-3, with 7 positions matching TRBD1. Germline V gene sequence: CDR1 KGHSH, CDR2 LQKENI. This CDR3 contains 15 residues. After removal of 4 bases from V and 0 bases from J, the junction contained 3 bases not matched to a gene. CDR3 loop: CASSQGQSSGNTIYF. The CDR3 DNA sequence: TGTGCCAGCTCACAGGGACAGAGCTCTGGAAACACCATATATTTT.

Only a few counts were recorded for this clone. V is TRBV11-2 and J is TRBJ2-5; D may be TRBD1 (6 bases). The CDR3 is made up of 13 amino acids. Germline CDR1 reads SGHAT; CDR2 reads FQNNGV. V gave up 5 bases and J gave up 0 bases, with 7 bases separating them. CDR3 residues: CASSQGHQETQYF. The CDR3 region has the DNA TGTGCCAGCAGCCAGGGGCACCAAGAGACCCAGTACTTC.

This clone was recorded once. The chain recombines TRBV5-1 with TRBJ2-5; D possibly corresponds to TRBD1 (5 bases). The length of the CDR3 is 14 residues. V dropped 0 bases and J dropped 4 bases, with 10 bases sitting between them. CDR1 and CDR2 (germline): SGHRS, YFSETQ. The CDR3 DNA sequence: TGCGCCAGCAGCTTGGTATGGGGCGGAGAGACCCAGTACTTC. Translation: CASSLVWGGETQYF.